Below, 30 T cell receptor beta chains from the same sample are listed, as sequenced in a study of CD8 T cells in Susac syndrome (dated by TCRdb to between 2017 and 2020). The library was produced with the immunoSEQ multiplex PCR assay. RNA was extracted with the RNeasy kit and roughly 0.45 to 1 ug was reverse transcribed using random hexamers. The raw public data were reprocessed by TCRdb itself: fastp quality trimming at Q25, MiXCR clonotype calling, in-frame beta chains only. Rows merge per CDR3 protein into single entries with the most common DNA and genes. Across this sample there are about 80,000 distinct CDR3 sequences, with 95% to 96% seen only once. The leading ten clones occupy approximately 0.41% of the sample. Sequencing was done on a sample of CD8+ T cells from PBMCs. The source is a human donor with Susac syndrome.

V and J are TRBV2 and TRBJ1-2; possibly TRBD1 for D (5 bases). Germline CDR1 is SNHLY and CDR2 is FYNNEI. The CDR3 runs to 18 residues. Trimming shortened V by 6 bases and J by 0 bases, and 23 bases separated the two germline ends. CDR3 residues: CASSVPGQGGSSNYGYTF. The CDR3 DNA is TGTGCCAGCAGCGTTCCGGGGCAGGGCGGATCGTCTAACTATGGCTACACCTTC.

This clonotype appeared a single time. V gene TRBV20-1 combines with J gene TRBJ1-3; no reliable D call. V was cut by 6 bases and J by 0 bases, with 12 bases left in between. CDR3 length: 14 residues. Germline-derived CDR1 and CDR2 are DFQATT and SNEGSKA (reference sequence). CDR3 DNA sequence: TGCAGTGCACTTGATCGATACTCTGGAAACACCATATATTTT. It is translated as CSALDRYSGNTIYF.

This chain uses TRBV19 with TRBJ2-7, with no clear D. CDR3 length: 12 residues. Looked up from germline, CDR1 is LNHDA and CDR2 is SQIVND (reference sequence). With 6 bases removed from V and 0 bases from J, the gap between germline ends came to 6 bases. The CDR3, as DNA: TGTGCCAGTAGCGCGAGCTCCTACGAGCAGTACTTC. It yields the protein CASSASSYEQYF.

The chain joins TRBV19 to TRBJ2-7; possibly TRBD1 or TRBD2 for D (5 bases each). The CDR3 is 13 residues long. V dropped 8 bases and J dropped 4 bases, with 15 bases sitting between them. The germline V gene has CDR1 LNHDA and CDR2 SQIVND (reference sequence). This chain's CDR3 is CASQGPLEYEQYF. CDR3 sequence (DNA): TGTGCCAGTCAGGGACCGCTTGAATACGAGCAGTACTTC.

This chain connects TRBV20-1 to TRBJ2-5; D remains unclear. Germline CDR1 and CDR2: DFQATT and SNEGSKA (reference sequence). V dropped 6 bases and J dropped 4 bases, with 15 bases sitting between them. The CDR3 totals 13 residues. The CDR3 nucleotides are TGCAGTGCCAATGATTTTAGCAGAGAGACCCAGTACTTC. This sequence encodes CSANDFSRETQYF.

J is TRBJ2-1 and V is TRBV7-9; 9 bases are shared with TRBD2. CDR1 is SEHNR and CDR2 is FQNEAQ in the germline V gene (reference sequence). The CDR3 spans 14 residues. V gave up 7 bases and J gave up 7 bases; unmatched junction bases: 8. The CDR3 DNA sequence: TGTGCCAGCACGTCTAGCGGGAACCCGAATGAGCAGTTCTTC. Amino acid sequence: CASTSSGNPNEQFF.

The chain couples TRBV5-7 to TRBJ2-1; possibly TRBD2 for D (6 bases). TRBV5-7 is given ORF status, its function remaining uncertain. The CDR3 is 15 residues long. Trimming stripped 4 bases from V and 6 bases from J, with 17 bases between. The CDR3 loop reads CASSPGTGGVNEQFF. DNA of the CDR3: TGTGCCAGCAGCCCCGGGACCGGCGGGGTCAATGAGCAGTTCTTC.

The CDR3 bases are TGTGCCAGCAGCCAAGGGGGCAGGGGTGCTAATGAAAAACTGTTTTTT. Its translation: CASSQGGRGANEKLFF. This chain joins TRBV3-1 and TRBJ1-4; possible D gene TRBD1, 6 bases. The germline V and J ends were trimmed by 1 base and 3 bases, with 12 bases remaining between them. The CDR3 loop spans 16 amino acids. Germline V gives CDR1 LGHDT, CDR2 YNNKEL (reference sequence).

This clonotype has only a few counts. V and J are TRBV7-2 and TRBJ2-1; D gene uncertain. V dropped 2 bases and J dropped 7 bases, with 9 bases sitting between them. The CDR3 sequence is 13 residues long. The germline V gene has CDR1 SGHTA and CDR2 FQGNSA. Here the CDR3 reads CASSLSDRNEQFF. As DNA, the CDR3 is TGTGCCAGCAGCTTAAGTGACCGGAATGAGCAGTTCTTC.

The V gene is TRBV20-1, the J gene TRBJ1-2; D is ambiguous. Germline assignment: CDR1 DFQATT and CDR2 SNEGSKA (reference sequence). Between the trimmed V and J ends, which lost 4 bases and 7 bases, there was a span of 10 bases. The CDR3 totals 11 residues. The DNA for the CDR3 is TGCAGTGCTAATTTAGGAGGTGGCTACACCTTC. It specifies CSANLGGGYTF.

This chain joins TRBV20-1 and TRBJ2-5; 16 nucleotides match TRBD2. V trimming: 1 base; J trimming: 4 bases; junction bases outside the gene matches: 9. From germline, CDR1 is DFQATT and CDR2 SNEGSKA (reference sequence). This CDR3 has 18 amino acids. For the CDR3, the DNA is TGCAGTGCTAGAGCCCCGGGACTAGCGGGGGGGCCGGGAGAGACCCAGTACTTC. Translating gives CSARAPGLAGGPGETQYF.

The rearrangement uses TRBV5-1 and TRBJ2-5; D tentatively fits TRBD1 or TRBD2 (5 bases each). The V gene lost 0 bases and the J gene lost 5 bases, with 14 bases spanning the gap. The CDR3 has 15 amino acids. Germline V gene data show CDR1 as SGHRS and CDR2 as YFSETQ. This chain's CDR3 is CASSLEGTSGETQYF. In DNA form, the CDR3 reads TGCGCCAGCAGCTTGGAGGGGACCTCTGGGGAGACCCAGTACTTC.

This clonotype was observed a single time. The chain combines TRBV29-1 with TRBJ1-1; TRBD1 is a possible D gene (5 bases). Trimming stripped 0 bases from V and 1 base from J, with 12 bases between. The CDR3 length is 15 residues. Germline lookup yields CDR1 SQVTM and CDR2 ANQGSEA. Written as DNA, the CDR3 is TGCAGCGTTGAAGAGGTGGGCGGGGGGAACACTGAAGCTTTCTTT. Amino acid sequence: CSVEEVGGGNTEAFF.

This rearrangement joins TRBV10-3 to TRBJ1-2; D ambiguous. The CDR3 is 13 amino acids. Looked up from germline, CDR1 is ENHRY and CDR2 is SYGVKD. V gave up 0 bases and J gave up 7 bases, with 9 bases separating them. The CDR3 reads CAISESEGGGYTF. DNA of the CDR3: TGTGCCATCAGTGAGTCGGAGGGTGGTGGCTACACCTTC.

The chain joins TRBV27 to TRBJ1-2; 7 nucleotides match TRBD1. The V gene's germline CDR1 is MNHEY and CDR2 SMNVEV (reference sequence). The junction had 8 bases not matched to a gene; V was cut back by 3 bases and J by 4 bases. This CDR3 spans 15 amino acids. The CDR3 nucleotides are TGTGCCAGCAGTTTGGGACAGCAGAATTTCTATGGCTACACCTTC. As protein: CASSLGQQNFYGYTF.

The chain carries TRBV7-6 and TRBJ2-7; the match to TRBD2 covers 9 bases. CDR3 size: 16 residues. From germline, CDR1 is SGHVS and CDR2 FNYEAQ. V trimming: 4 bases; J trimming: 0 bases; junction bases outside the gene matches: 7. The CDR3 nucleotides read TGTGCCAGCAGCTCTCGAAGCGGGAGGAGCTCCTACGAGCAGTACTTC. Protein sequence: CASSSRSGRSSYEQYF.

The genes are TRBV4-1 and TRBJ2-5; tentative D call: TRBD2 (6 bases). V lost 5 bases to trimming and J lost 1 base, with 8 bases between them. The CDR3 extends over 13 amino acids. Germline V gene sequence: CDR1 MGHRA, CDR2 YSYEKL. CDR3 sequence reads: CASSWTIQETQYF. DNA of the CDR3: TGCGCCAGCAGCTGGACTATCCAAGAGACCCAGTACTTC.

The rearrangement uses TRBV27 and TRBJ2-7; D tentatively reads TRBD1 or TRBD2 (5 bases each). CDR1 is MNHEY and CDR2 is SMNVEV in the germline V gene (reference sequence). Trimming pared 3 bases from V and 5 bases from J, leaving 11 bases between. There are 13 residues in the CDR3. In nucleotides, the CDR3 is TGTGCCAGCAGTTTCGGGGCAGGGAACGAGCAGTACTTC. Its translation: CASSFGAGNEQYF.

Notes on this clonotype: One end of the junction is discordant with germline, which a read error may explain. The chain uses TRBV7-9 and TRBJ2-4; perhaps D is TRBD1 or TRBD2 (6 bases each). The CDR3 contains 17 residues. Germline CDR1 SEHNR, CDR2 FQNEAQ (reference sequence). The CDR3 DNA follows: TGTGCCAGCAGCCCCACCGGCCGGGGGCTAGCCAGAAACATTCAGTACTTC. Translation gives CASSPTGRGLARNIQYF.

This chain connects TRBV29-1 to TRBJ2-1; 10 bases line up with TRBD1. Germline-derived CDR1 and CDR2 are SQVTM and ANQGSEA. This CDR3 spans 14 amino acids. J lost 2 bases, V lost 4 bases, and 2 bases had no gene match. The DNA for the CDR3 is TGCAGCGTTGGAGGGACAGGGGCCTACAATGAGCAGTTCTTC. It translates to CSVGGTGAYNEQFF.

The chain recombines TRBV29-1 with TRBJ1-1; D is perhaps TRBD1 (5 bases). Germline CDR1 is SQVTM and CDR2 is ANQGSEA. The CDR3 extends over 12 amino acids. Trimming shortened V by 2 bases and J by 7 bases, and 11 bases separated the two germline ends. CDR3 nucleotide sequence: TGCAGCGTTGAATGTGTGACAGATGAAGCTTTCTTT. Translating it yields CSVECVTDEAFF.

This clonotype was recorded once. The chain carries TRBV25-1 and TRBJ1-1, with 7 bases lining up with TRBD1. The CDR3 sequence is 17 residues long. The trim removed 2 bases at V and 5 bases at J, leaving 14 bases unmatched. Germline lookup yields CDR1 MGHDK and CDR2 SYGVNS. The CDR3 loop reads CASSELFRSGRGTEAFF. CDR3 sequence (DNA): TGTGCCAGCAGTGAACTTTTTCGTAGTGGCAGGGGGACTGAAGCTTTCTTT.

This chain uses TRBV6-5 with TRBJ2-1; TRBD2 agrees at 7 bases. The CDR3 spans 15 residues. Germline assignment: CDR1 MNHEY and CDR2 SVGAGI. V was clipped by 2 bases and J by 2 bases; unmatched bases: 3. The CDR3 here is CASSYGGGAYNEQFF. The CDR3 region has the DNA TGTGCCAGCAGTTACGGGGGGGGAGCCTACAATGAGCAGTTCTTC.

V and J are TRBV6-5 and TRBJ2-5; TRBD2 is a possible D gene (5 bases). Germline V gene data show CDR1 as MNHEY and CDR2 as SVGAGI. The CDR3 consists of 13 residues. V lost 2 bases and J lost 3, with 7 bases in between. The CDR3, as DNA: TGTGCCAGCAGTTACGGGAGCGAAGAGACCCAGTACTTC. This gives the protein CASSYGSEETQYF.

The rearrangement uses TRBV29-1 and TRBJ2-3; D possibly corresponds to TRBD2 (6 bases). V shed 8 bases and J shed 0 bases, with 15 bases lying between them. This CDR3 region has 14 residues. CDR1 and CDR2 from the germline V gene are SQVTM and ANQGSEA. The CDR3 sequence: CSYSVGTSTDTQYF. CDR3 nucleotides: TGCAGCTACTCGGTGGGGACTAGCACAGATACGCAGTATTTT.

This clonotype has a handful of counts. The rearrangement links TRBV4-3 to TRBJ2-1, with D uncertain. Germline V CDR1 and CDR2: LGHNA, YSLEER. The ends were cut back, 3 bases at V and 7 bases at J, with 10 bases in the middle. The CDR3 length is 13 residues. The CDR3 protein is CASSQPEPNEQFF. The CDR3 DNA is TGCGCCAGCAGCCAGCCGGAGCCGAATGAGCAGTTCTTC.

This chain links TRBV29-1 with TRBJ2-7; the match to TRBD2 covers 10 bases. The V segment lost 3 bases and the J segment 3 bases; nucleotides outside the gene matches: 5. From germline, CDR1 is SQVTM and CDR2 ANQGSEA. CDR3 length: 14 amino acids. CDR3 sequence reads: CSVDGASGGYEQYF. The DNA for the CDR3 is TGCAGCGTTGACGGCGCTAGCGGGGGCTACGAGCAGTACTTC.

Here the CDR3 DNA reads TGTGCCAGCAGTTTATTTGGGGATAACACCGGGGAGCTGTTTTTT. It yields the protein CASSLFGDNTGELFF. J is TRBJ2-2 and V is TRBV28, with D hard to call. This CDR3 contains 15 residues. Germline CDR1 reads MDHEN; CDR2 reads SYDVKM. V was pared by 1 base and J by 2 bases, with 8 bases between.

The chain links TRBV30 to TRBJ2-2; no firm D call. Trimming stripped 4 bases from V and 7 bases from J, with 7 bases between. The germline V gene encodes CDR1 GTSNPN and CDR2 SVGIG (reference sequence). The CDR3 length is 11 residues. The DNA for the CDR3 is TGTGCCTGGACCTTAGACGGGGAGCTGTTTTTT. This translates into CAWTLDGELFF.

The genes are TRBV13 and TRBJ1-1, with D hard to call. V was clipped by 3 bases and J by 5 bases, with 7 bases between them. The germline V gene encodes CDR1 PRHDT and CDR2 FYEKMQ (reference sequence). This CDR3 is built from 12 residues. The CDR3: CASSFMGTEAFF. The DNA of the CDR3 is TGTGCCAGCAGCTTTATGGGGACTGAAGCTTTCTTT. Full variable domain (remainder filled in from reference TRBV13 and TRBJ1-1): AAGVIQSPRHLIKEKRETATLKCYPIPRHDTVYWYQQGPGQDPQFLISFYEKMQSDKGSIPDRFSAQQFSDYHSELNMSSLELGDSALYFCASSFMGTEAFFGQGTRLTVV.